Each of the 25 T cell receptor beta chains below was sequenced from the same sample in a study of T cell responses to AZD1222 COVID-19 vaccine (dated by TCRdb to 2020 to 2023). The time point label corresponds to: about 28 days (+/-7) after the second vaccine dose. This sample's treatment or condition label indicates: meningococcal conjugate vaccine given as trial control. The method behind the library was the immunoSEQ multiplex PCR assay. TCRdb carries this immuneACCESS record with in-frame sequences only. Its versions omit some clonotypes, under half of them owing to an unresolved V gene in the studies checked, with the rest unexplained. This sample holds some 180,000 clones; 80% to 95% were observed only once. The ten largest clonotypes hold around 0.96% of the sample. Sequences were derived from peripheral blood, sampled 28 days after the second dose of the MenACWY control vaccine. These receptors were taken from an adult who received the MenACWY meningococcal vaccine as a control.

The gene calls are TRBV7-2 and TRBJ1-5, with 8 positions matching TRBD1. Trimming removed 4 bases from V and 8 bases from J; junction bases left unmatched: 4. The CDR3 is 13 amino acids. Germline V gene sequence: CDR1 SGHTA, CDR2 FQGNSA. The CDR3 DNA is TGTGCCAGCAGCTCTGACAGGGGTGAGCCCCAGCATTTT. Its protein is CASSSDRGEPQHF.

V gene TRBV28 combines with J gene TRBJ1-2; D is ambiguous. The CDR3 is made up of 13 amino acids. Trimming took off 3 bases at V and 4 bases at J, with 9 bases between the two ends. CDR1 and CDR2 (germline): MDHEN, SYDVKM. The CDR3 nucleotides are TGTGCCAGCAGTTTGAGGCAAGTCTATGGCTACACCTTC. Amino acid sequence: CASSLRQVYGYTF.

The chain recombines TRBV14 with TRBJ1-2; D may be TRBD1 (6 bases). Germline V gene data show CDR1 as SGHDN and CDR2 as FVKESK. This CDR3 spans 15 amino acids. V was trimmed by 0 bases and J by 8 bases, leaving 16 bases between them. DNA for the CDR3: TGTGCCAGCAGCCAAGATCAGGGGACCCTAGGCGGCTACACCTTC. Protein: CASSQDQGTLGGYTF. Drawing the rest from reference TRBV14 and TRBJ1-2, the complete variable domain is EAGVTQFPSHSVIEKGQTVTLRCDPISGHDNLYWYRRVMGKEIKFLLHFVKESKQDESGMPNNRFLAERTGGTYSTLKVQPAELEDSGVYFCASSQDQGTLGGYTFGSGTRLTVV.

V is TRBV29-1 and J is TRBJ1-1; tentative D call: TRBD1 (6 bases). The germline V gene has CDR1 SQVTM and CDR2 ANQGSEA. Trimming stripped 5 bases from V and 4 bases from J, with 17 bases between. The CDR3 runs 14 residues. The chain's CDR3 is CSVSYTGTGTEAFF. In nucleotides, the CDR3 is TGCAGCGTTTCTTATACAGGGACGGGCACTGAAGCTTTCTTT.

The chain recombines TRBV2 with TRBJ1-2, with D possibly TRBD1 on 6 matching bases. Germline V gene sequence: CDR1 SNHLY, CDR2 FYNNEI. The CDR3 spans 12 residues. V was clipped by 6 bases and J by 6 bases, with 11 bases between them. The CDR3 reads CASRGGAHGYTF. The CDR3 region has the DNA TGTGCCAGCAGAGGGGGAGCCCATGGCTACACCTTC.

The chain combines TRBV29-1 with TRBJ1-1; D is unclear. The CDR3 spans 12 residues. Germline V gives CDR1 SQVTM, CDR2 ANQGSEA. With 0 bases removed from V and 4 bases from J, the gap between germline ends came to 6 bases. The CDR3 coding sequence is TGCAGCGTTGAAGATCTTCGCACTGAAGCTTTCTTT. Its protein is CSVEDLRTEAFF.

This clone was detected once. The chain is built from TRBV6-2 or TRBV6-3 and TRBJ2-7; 8 bases are a match to TRBD1. Germline V CDR1 and CDR2: MNHEY, SVGEGT. After removal of 3 bases from V and 2 bases from J, the junction contained 6 bases not matched to a gene. The CDR3 totals 15 residues. The DNA of the CDR3 is TGTGCCAGCAGTTATGGGGGACAGGTAACCTACGAGCAGTACTTC. It yields the protein CASSYGGQVTYEQYF.

The chain links TRBV13 to TRBJ1-3; D not certain. Trimming removed 5 bases at V and 4 bases at J, with 15 bases between. The CDR3 has 15 residues. The germline V gene has CDR1 PRHDT and CDR2 FYEKMQ (reference sequence). CDR3 amino acids: CASSPRRAPGNTIYF. DNA of the CDR3: TGTGCCAGCAGCCCGCGACGGGCGCCCGGAAACACCATATATTTT.

CDR3 sequence reads: CASRQGSSPLHF. CDR3 nucleotides: TGCGCCAGTCGACAGGGAAGTTCACCCCTCCACTTT. The chain is built from TRBV10-2 and TRBJ1-6, with 7 bases identical to TRBD1. V dropped 9 bases and J dropped 9; count of bases not matched to a gene: 5. CDR1 and CDR2 (germline): WSHSY, SAAADI. The CDR3 is 12 residues long.

This clone appeared once. CDR3: CASSVGQTNSPLHF. DNA for the CDR3: TGTGCCAGCAGCGTAGGGCAGACCAATTCACCCCTCCACTTT. This chain joins TRBV9 and TRBJ1-6; D is unclear. Germline CDR1 is SGDLS and CDR2 is YYNGEE. This CDR3 has 14 residues. The V end lost 0 bases, the J end lost 7 bases, and 8 bases lay between the germline ends.

This clone was found once. V and J are TRBV28 and TRBJ2-7, with 8 bases lining up with TRBD2. The CDR3 runs to 12 residues. Germline CDR1 is MDHEN and CDR2 is SYDVKM. Unmatched junction bases numbered 7, after V lost 6 bases and J lost 9 bases. In DNA form, the CDR3 reads TGTGCCAGCAGCCCAGGACTAGCCGCGCAGTACTTC. Protein: CASSPGLAAQYF.

The V call is TRBV10-3, the J call TRBJ1-4, with unresolved D. The germline V gene has CDR1 ENHRY and CDR2 SYGVKD. This CDR3 is built from 13 residues. The V gene lost 11 bases and the J gene lost 5 bases, with 15 bases spanning the gap. CDR3 loop: CASTGSRNEKLFF. The CDR3 DNA reads as TGTGCCTCGACGGGCAGTCGGAATGAAAAACTGTTTTTT.

The chain joins TRBV7-3 to TRBJ2-2, with a weak D call TRBD1 (5 bases). The CDR3 totals 16 residues. CDR1 is SGHTA, CDR2 FQGTGA, per germline. V dropped 2 bases and J dropped 0 bases, with 10 bases sitting between them. The CDR3: CASSLEGAANTGELFF. As DNA, the CDR3 is TGTGCCAGCAGCTTAGAAGGGGCGGCGAACACCGGGGAGCTGTTTTTT.

This chain uses TRBV13 with TRBJ1-5, with TRBD1 identical over 7 bases. The CDR3 sequence is 14 residues long. CDR1 and CDR2 (germline): PRHDT, FYEKMQ (reference sequence). V was clipped by 5 bases and J by 4 bases; unmatched bases: 5. CDR3 DNA sequence: TGTGCCAGCAGCCTCAGGGGGAGAAATCAGCCCCAGCATTTT. Translated: CASSLRGRNQPQHF.

The chain combines TRBV4-1 with TRBJ1-2; D gene unclear. This CDR3 region has 15 residues. Trimming pared 0 bases from V and 3 bases from J, leaving 11 bases between. The germline gives CDR1 MGHRA, CDR2 YSYEKL. This CDR3 reads CASSQDASKYYGYTF. In DNA form, the CDR3 reads TGCGCCAGCAGCCAAGACGCCAGCAAATACTATGGCTACACCTTC.

The chain carries TRBV7-2 and TRBJ2-1; TRBD2 is a possible D gene (5 bases). V lost 1 base and J 6 bases, leaving 13 bases between the germline ends. The germline CDR1 and CDR2 sequences are SGHTA and FQGNSA. This CDR3 is 15 amino acids long. The CDR3 here is CASSLGASSRNEQFF. CDR3 nucleotides: TGTGCCAGCAGCTTAGGGGCTAGCTCCCGCAATGAGCAGTTCTTC.

Here the CDR3 DNA reads TGTGCCAGCAGTGAACGGATCATCGGGGGCACTGAAGCTTTCTTT. Residues: CASSERIIGGTEAFF. The genes are TRBV6-1 and TRBJ1-1, with D tentatively TRBD1 (5 bases). Trimming left V 2 bases short and J 4 bases short, with 14 bases between. The germline CDR1 and CDR2 sequences are MNHNS and SASEGT. The CDR3 spans 15 residues.

This clone turned up a few times. The V call is TRBV4-1, the J call TRBJ2-7; a possible D gene is TRBD1 (5 bases). Trimming shortened V by 3 bases and J by 1 base, and 16 bases separated the two germline ends. This CDR3 region has 16 residues. From germline, CDR1 is MGHRA and CDR2 YSYEKL. The CDR3 sequence: CASSQRQMGMSYEQYF. CDR3 nucleotides: TGCGCCAGCAGCCAGCGACAGATGGGGATGTCCTACGAGCAGTACTTC.

V and J are TRBV29-1 and TRBJ1-1, with a possible D match to TRBD1 (5 bases). V was pared by 4 bases and J by 1 base, with 13 bases between. This CDR3 is built from 14 residues. Germline loops: CDR1 SQVTM, CDR2 ANQGSEA. The CDR3 here is CSVGGSAGNTEAFF. The CDR3 nucleotides are TGCAGCGTTGGGGGGTCGGCAGGGAACACTGAAGCTTTCTTT. Full variable domain (remainder filled in from reference TRBV29-1 and TRBJ1-1): SAVISQKPSRDICQRGTSLTIQCQVDSQVTMMFWYRQQPGQSLTLIATANQGSEATYESGFVIDKFPISRPNLTFSTLTVSNMSPEDSSIYLCSVGGSAGNTEAFFGQGTRLTVV.

This clone appeared once. The chain has TRBV7-8 and TRBJ2-5; 7 bases align to TRBD2. Germline V gene lookup returns CDR1 SGHVS and CDR2 FQNEAQ. The CDR3 covers 14 residues. Trimming cost V 2 bases and J 4 bases; bases outside gene matches: 4. The CDR3 DNA is TGTGCCAGCAGCTTAACACGGGGGGTAGAGACCCAGTACTTC. Translated: CASSLTRGVETQYF.

This sequence joins TRBV7-9 and TRBJ2-1, with D perhaps matching TRBD2 (6 bases). The CDR3 has 16 residues. Germline V gene lookup returns CDR1 SEHNR and CDR2 FQNEAQ (reference sequence). V lost 0 bases and J 9 bases, leaving 18 bases between the germline ends. CDR3 residues: CASSLAALGGVSEQFF. The CDR3 bases are TGTGCCAGCAGCTTAGCGGCTCTCGGCGGGGTTAGTGAGCAGTTCTTC.

The V gene is TRBV2, the J gene TRBJ1-4, with D possibly being TRBD1 (6 bases). CDR1 SNHLY and CDR2 FYNNEI come from the germline V gene. Deletions cut 9 bases from V and 3 bases from J, with 14 bases between. There are 14 residues in the CDR3. DNA of the CDR3: TGTGCCAGGAATTGGGGGCCTTCTAATGAAAAACTGTTTTTT. Its translation: CARNWGPSNEKLFF. Drawing the rest from reference TRBV2 and TRBJ1-4, the complete variable domain is EPEVTQTPSHQVTQMGQEVILRCVPISNHLYFYWYRQILGQKVEFLVSFYNNEISEKSEIFDDQFSVERPDGSNFTLKIRSTKLEDSAMYFCARNWGPSNEKLFFGSGTQLSVL.

The rearrangement joins TRBV3-1 (or the pseudogene TRBV3-2) to TRBJ1-1; D remains unclear. CDR1 LGHDT and CDR2 YNNKEL come from the germline V gene (reference sequence). Trimming took 4 bases from V and 1 from J, leaving 7 bases between them. This CDR3 has 13 amino acids. This chain's CDR3 is CASSLAPNTEAFF. For the CDR3, the DNA is TGTGCCAGCAGCCTAGCACCGAACACTGAAGCTTTCTTT.

This clone has a single count. The V and J genes are TRBV24-1 and TRBJ2-3; D remains ambiguous. The CDR3 loop spans 13 amino acids. The germline CDR1 and CDR2 sequences are KGHDR and SFDVKD. Trimming took off 7 bases at V and 0 bases at J, with 7 bases between the two ends. The CDR3 sequence: CATRTRSTDTQYF. The CDR3 DNA reads as TGTGCCACCAGAACCAGAAGCACAGATACGCAGTATTTT.

Of note for this clone: Relative to the germline gene, one junction end is altered; a read error may explain this. The CDR3 protein is CASSQVGGRQLF. In DNA form, the CDR3 reads TGTGCCAGCAGCCAAGTTGGGGGGAGGCAGCTCTTC. This chain uses TRBV3-1 (or the pseudogene TRBV3-2) with TRBJ2-7, with a tentative D call TRBD2 (6 bases). CDR3 length equals 12 residues. Per germline, CDR1 LGHDT and CDR2 YNNKEL (reference sequence).